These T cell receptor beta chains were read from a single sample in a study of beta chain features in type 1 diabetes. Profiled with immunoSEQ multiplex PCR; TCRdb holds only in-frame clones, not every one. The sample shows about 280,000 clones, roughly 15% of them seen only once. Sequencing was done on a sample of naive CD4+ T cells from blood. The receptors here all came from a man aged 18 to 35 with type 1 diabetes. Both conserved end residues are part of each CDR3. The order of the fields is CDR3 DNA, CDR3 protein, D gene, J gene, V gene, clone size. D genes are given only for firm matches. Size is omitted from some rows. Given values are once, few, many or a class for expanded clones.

TGTGCCAGCAGCGGGAGGACCTACCAAGAGACCCAGTACTTC,CASSGRTYQETQYF,.,TRBJ2-5,TRBV9,.
TGTGCCAGCTCACCATACCAAGGGAGGACTGAAGCTTTCTTT,CASSPYQGRTEAFF,.,TRBJ1-1,TRBV18,.
TGTGCCAGCAGCCCCATGACAGGGTTCGGGAACACTGAAGCTTTCTTT,CASSPMTGFGNTEAFF,TRBD1,TRBJ1-1,TRBV14,few
TGTGCCAGCAGACCACTGGACAGGGGATTTTTGGCTGAAGCTTTCTTT,CASRPLDRGFLAEAFF,TRBD1,TRBJ1-1,TRBV6-6,few
TGCGCCACGATTGGACTTAAGGGCGAGCAGTACTTC,CATIGLKGEQYF,.,TRBJ2-7,TRBV23-1,.
TGTGCCAGCAGCTTAGACGGGAATCAGCCCCAGCATTTT,CASSLDGNQPQHF,.,TRBJ1-5,TRBV7-9,.
TGTGCCAGCAGCTTAGATTCTCGCGACGAGCAGTACTTC,CASSLDSRDEQYF,.,TRBJ2-7,TRBV11-2,few
TGTGCCAGCAGCCCTCGGACTAGGGGGGAGCAGTACTTC,CASSPRTRGEQYF,.,TRBJ2-7,TRBV7-2,few
TGTGCCAGCAGCGTAGAAGGGGGTTTGTTCTTC,CASSVEGGLFF,.,TRBJ2-1,TRBV9,few
TGTGCCAGCTCAGGAAGGCGGGAGACCCAGTACTTC,CASSGRRETQYF,.,TRBJ2-5,TRBV18,few
TGCAGCATATGGACAGGGGAAACCCAGTACTTC,CSIWTGETQYF,TRBD1,TRBJ2-5,TRBV29-1,few
TGTGCCAGCCGAAAGGGGCCAGCAGAGACCCAGTACTTC,CASRKGPAETQYF,.,TRBJ2-5,TRBV6-1,.
TGTGCCAGCAATGCCCAGCGGCAAGAGACCCAGTACTTC,CASNAQRQETQYF,.,TRBJ2-5,TRBV6-1,.
TGTGCCAGCAGCTTGTTCGTAAGGGCTCTTAGGAGAGAGGGAGAGACCCAGTACTTC,CASSLFVRALRREGETQYF,.,TRBJ2-5,TRBV7-6,.
TGTGCCAGCAGTTCCCCGGGACAGAGAGTCTCCTACGAGCAGTACTTC,CASSSPGQRVSYEQYF,TRBD1,TRBJ2-7,TRBV28,.
TGTGCCAGCAGTGGGACAGGGGTAATCTACGAGCAGTACTTC,CASSGTGVIYEQYF,TRBD1,TRBJ2-7,TRBV28,few
TGTGCCAGCTCAACGCAGGACTCTAACGCCGGGGAGCTGTTTTTT,CASSTQDSNAGELFF,.,TRBJ2-2,TRBV18,.
TGTGCCAGCAGTCCAGGGACAGTTATCACTGAAGCTTTCTTT,CASSPGTVITEAFF,TRBD1,TRBJ1-1,TRBV28,.
TGTGCCAGCTCCCGACTCCCGACAGGGTTTAACTACGAGCAGTACTTC,CASSRLPTGFNYEQYF,TRBD1,TRBJ2-7,TRBV18,.
TGTGCCATCAGCTCGATAGGACAGAACACTGAAGCTTTCTTT,CAISSIGQNTEAFF,.,TRBJ1-1,TRBV10-3,.
TGTGCCAGCGTTGACCGGACAGGGAACACCGGGGAGCTGTTTTTT,CASVDRTGNTGELFF,TRBD1,TRBJ2-2,TRBV2,few
TGCGCCAGCAGCTTTTCAGGGGCTAGCACAGATACGCAGTATTTT,CASSFSGASTDTQYF,.,TRBJ2-3,TRBV5-1,few
TGCGCCAGCAGCCAAGGTTTGCAGGGGCTGCGAAAACTGTTTTTT,CASSQGLQGLRKLFF,.,TRBJ1-4,TRBV4-3,few
TGTGCCAGCAGTTTATCTCGAGGTTTCGATTCACCCCTCCACTTT,CASSLSRGFDSPLHF,.,TRBJ1-6,TRBV27,.
TGTGCCTGGACCCCGCGACTAGCGGGAGGCAAAATCTCCTACGAGCAGTACTTC,CAWTPRLAGGKISYEQYF,TRBD2,TRBJ2-7,TRBV30,.
TGTGCCAGCAGCTTGGCGGGACAGGGGGGATACGAGCAGTACTTC,CASSLAGQGGYEQYF,TRBD1,TRBJ2-7,TRBV7-2,few
TGTGCCAGCAGGACTCTCCGGGACAGGCCCTACGAGCAGTACTTC,CASRTLRDRPYEQYF,TRBD1,TRBJ2-7,TRBV28,.
TGTGCTAGTGGTGCCAGACTAGCTCCCCCCAATGAGCAGTTCTTC,CASGARLAPPNEQFF,TRBD2,TRBJ2-1,TRBV12-5,.
TGTGCCAGCAGTTACGCGGCCACAGATACGCAGTATTTT,CASSYAATDTQYF,.,TRBJ2-3,TRBV6-6,.
TGTGCCAGCAGCGGACAGGTCTGGTACACTGAAGCTTTCTTT,CASSGQVWYTEAFF,TRBD1,TRBJ1-1,TRBV2,.
TGTGCCAGCAGCCAAAACACTGAAGCTTTCTTT,CASSQNTEAFF,.,TRBJ1-1,TRBV5-4,.
TGTGCCAGCAGCTTGGGGTCCTGGACAGGGGAGACTGAAGCTTTCTTT,CASSLGSWTGETEAFF,TRBD1,TRBJ1-1,TRBV7-2,.
TGTGCCAGCAGCGTGGGTCTTCGAGAGGGCAATGAGCAGTTCTTC,CASSVGLREGNEQFF,.,TRBJ2-1,TRBV9,few
TGTGCCAGCAGGGATGACAGGGGTGGCGGGGAGCTGTTTTTT,CASRDDRGGGELFF,TRBD1,TRBJ2-2,TRBV7-2,.
TGTGCCAGCAGCCAATCAGGGGACAGGGGGCTCAACTTC,CASSQSGDRGLNF,TRBD1,TRBJ2-4,TRBV16,many
TGTGCCAGCAGTACCGGGACTACAGCTCCCAGATCGGAGACCCAGTACTTC,CASSTGTTAPRSETQYF,TRBD2,TRBJ2-5,TRBV27,.
TGTGCCAGCAGCTCCGGAGGACAGGGGGCCACCGGGGAGCTGTTTTTT,CASSSGGQGATGELFF,TRBD1,TRBJ2-2,TRBV5-5,few
TGTGCCAGCAGCTTGGGACAGGGGTCCTTCACTGAAGCTTTCTTT,CASSLGQGSFTEAFF,TRBD1,TRBJ1-1,TRBV5-5,.
TGTGCCAGCAGCTCAGATGGCACCGGGACAGGGCTCTACGAGCAGTACTTC,CASSSDGTGTGLYEQYF,TRBD1,TRBJ2-7,TRBV28,few
TGTGCCAGCAGCAGGGACAGGGGGCTACGTGAGCAGTTCTTC,CASSRDRGLREQFF,TRBD1,TRBJ2-1,TRBV7-2,few
TGTGCCAGCCAACTCGACCAGACAGGGTTTCATGAGCAGTTCTTC,CASQLDQTGFHEQFF,TRBD1,TRBJ2-1,TRBV9,few
TGTGCCAGCACCCGGACAGCTGAAGCTTTCTTT,CASTRTAEAFF,.,TRBJ1-1,TRBV7-9,few
TGTGCCACCAGCAGCAGGGACACCGGGGAGCTGTTTTTT,CATSSRDTGELFF,.,TRBJ2-2,TRBV15,.
TGTGCCAGCAAAAACGGAGGCGGGAACACTGAAGCTTTCTTT,CASKNGGGNTEAFF,.,TRBJ1-1,TRBV7-9,.
TGTGCTAGTGGTTTGGCAGGCCAAAACATTCAGTACTTC,CASGLAGQNIQYF,.,TRBJ2-4,TRBV12-5,few
TGTGCCAGCAGTTACGGGAGCGGGGGGGTTAGCACCTTC,CASSYGSGGVSTF,.,TRBJ1-2,TRBV6-5,few
TGTGCCAGCAGCTTCACTAGCGGGAGCTACGAGCAGTACTTC,CASSFTSGSYEQYF,TRBD2,TRBJ2-7,TRBV7-2,.
TGTGCCAGCAGCGTAGAAACAGGGACCACAGATACGCAGTATTTT,CASSVETGTTDTQYF,.,TRBJ2-3,TRBV9,.
TGCAGCGTTGAGGGCAGGGGCAGCACAGATACGCAGTATTTT,CSVEGRGSTDTQYF,.,TRBJ2-3,TRBV29-1,.
TGTGCCAGCAGCCCCGGGGTGGGGGAAGCTTTCTTT,CASSPGVGEAFF,.,TRBJ1-1,TRBV5-6,.
TGTGCCAGCTCATCAACTCCGGACACTGAAGCTTTCTTT,CASSSTPDTEAFF,.,TRBJ1-1,TRBV18,.
TGTGCCAGCAGTTTGCGGGGGCAAATTGAAGCTTTCTTT,CASSLRGQIEAFF,.,TRBJ1-1,TRBV27,few
TGTGCCAGCAGCGCCCAGGGTGATCAGCCCCAGCATTTT,CASSAQGDQPQHF,.,TRBJ1-5,TRBV7-2,.
TGTGCCAGCAGCTTGTTTTCGACTAGCGGCTACAATGAGCAGTTCTTC,CASSLFSTSGYNEQFF,TRBD2,TRBJ2-1,TRBV5-4,few
TGTGCCAGCAGCGTAGAACAGGGGGCTTACGAGCAGTACTTC,CASSVEQGAYEQYF,TRBD1,TRBJ2-7,TRBV9,.